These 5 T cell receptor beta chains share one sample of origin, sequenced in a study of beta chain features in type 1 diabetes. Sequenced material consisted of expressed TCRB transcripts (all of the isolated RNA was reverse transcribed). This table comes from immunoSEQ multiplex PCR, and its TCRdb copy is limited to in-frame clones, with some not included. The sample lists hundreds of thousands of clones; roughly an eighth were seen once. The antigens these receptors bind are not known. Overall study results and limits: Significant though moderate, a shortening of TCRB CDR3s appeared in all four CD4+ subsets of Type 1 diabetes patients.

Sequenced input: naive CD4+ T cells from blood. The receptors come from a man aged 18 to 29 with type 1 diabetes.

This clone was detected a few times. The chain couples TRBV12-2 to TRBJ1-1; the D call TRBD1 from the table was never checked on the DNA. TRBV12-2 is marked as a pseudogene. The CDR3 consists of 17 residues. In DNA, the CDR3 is TGTGCAAGTCGCTTAGAGTGGGACAGGGGGCTTTGTACTGAAGCTTTCTTT. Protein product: CASRLEWDRGLCTEAFF.

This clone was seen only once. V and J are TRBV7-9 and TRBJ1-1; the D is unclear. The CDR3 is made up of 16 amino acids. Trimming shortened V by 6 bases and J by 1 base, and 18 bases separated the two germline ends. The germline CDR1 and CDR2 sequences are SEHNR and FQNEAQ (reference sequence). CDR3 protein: CASRLYRARRNTEAFF. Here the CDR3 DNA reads TGTGCCAGCAGACTCTACAGAGCCAGGCGGAACACTGAAGCTTTCTTT.

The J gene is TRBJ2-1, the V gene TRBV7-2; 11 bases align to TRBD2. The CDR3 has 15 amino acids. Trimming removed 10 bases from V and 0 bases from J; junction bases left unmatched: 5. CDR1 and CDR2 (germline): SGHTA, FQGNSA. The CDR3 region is CATGTSGSSYNEQFF. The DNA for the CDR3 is TGTGCCACCGGGACTAGCGGCAGCTCCTACAATGAGCAGTTCTTC.

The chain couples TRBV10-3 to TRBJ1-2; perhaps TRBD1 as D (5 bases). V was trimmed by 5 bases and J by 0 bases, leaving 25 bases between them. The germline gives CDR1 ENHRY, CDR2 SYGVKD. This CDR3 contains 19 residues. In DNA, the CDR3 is TGTGCCATCAGTTTTCCAAGCAGGGTCCCGGACTCCTCTAACTATGGCTACACCTTC. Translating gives CAISFPSRVPDSSNYGYTF.

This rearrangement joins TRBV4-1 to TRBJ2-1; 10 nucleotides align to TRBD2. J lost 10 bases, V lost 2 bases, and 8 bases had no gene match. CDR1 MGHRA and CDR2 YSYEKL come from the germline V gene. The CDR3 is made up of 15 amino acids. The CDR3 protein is CASSQPGLALLEQFF. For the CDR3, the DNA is TGCGCCAGCAGCCAACCGGGACTAGCGTTATTGGAGCAGTTCTTC.